This T cell receptor (beta chain) is drawn from a study of T cells in Graves' hyperthyroidism and ophthalmopathy. Regarding the study as a whole: Stable hyperthyroidism and ophthalmopathy were separated using 13 V-J signatures. The model's output predicted ophthalmopathy at a median of 6.5 months prior to onset.

In germline, CDR1 is MGHDK, CDR2 SYGVNS. The CDR3 is 17 amino acids. V was pared by 2 bases and J by 1 base, with 15 bases between. Newly diagnosed patients aged 18 to 65 had hyperthyroidism of under 2 months' duration. Turning to this clonotype: What it binds is not known.

TCR beta CDR3 regions were amplified from RNA. The study used the HTBI primer set for a first-round RT-PCR of the TCR CDR3. Each CDR3 protein gets one entry after TCRdb re-called the multiplex PCR reads with MiXCR. The table has 700,000 to 850,000 distinct CDR3 sequences, about 35% seen once. This chain joins TRBV25-1 and TRBJ2-1, with a possible D match to TRBD2 (6 bases). Sequenced material: blood. This clonotype originated in a woman between 35 and 50 years old with Graves' hyperthyroidism. The CDR3 coding sequence is TGTGCCAGCAGTGAAGACTGGGGGGAGTGGTCCTACAATGAGCAGTTCTTC. Its translation is CASSEDWGEWSYNEQFF.